One sample yielded the 25 T cell receptor beta chains listed below, sequenced in a study of T-cell reconstitution after alpha-beta-depleted transplantation in children. Library preparation (for TCRbeta) was performed with unique molecular identifiers. TCRdb re-called the PCR reads with MiXCR, one entry per CDR3 protein. The table shows a few hundred thousand distinct CDR3 sequences, with 25% to 30% occurring only once. The source material was PBMCs, sampled before TCRalphabeta/CD19-depleted stem cell transplant. These receptors were taken from a boy less than two years old with Wiskott-Aldrich syndrome, due to receive a stem cell transplant.

The chain employs TRBV7-2 and TRBJ1-3, with TRBD1 matching 11 bases. The CDR3 extends over 17 amino acids. Germline CDR1 SGHTA, CDR2 FQGNSA. V was pared by 2 bases and J by 3 bases, with 6 bases of the junction left unmatched. The CDR3 DNA is TGTGCCAGCAGCTTACACGGACAGGGGGCCCTTGGAAACACCATATATTTT. Its translation is CASSLHGQGALGNTIYF.

This chain joins TRBV13 and TRBJ1-2, with 7 bases aligning to TRBD1. This CDR3 is 16 amino acids long. V was clipped by 5 bases and J by 3 bases; unmatched bases: 12. Germline V lookup: CDR1 PRHDT, CDR2 FYEKMQ (reference sequence). CDR3 DNA: TGTGCCAGCAGCCCCGGGACAGACGCATCCTACTATGGCTACACCTTC. It is translated as CASSPGTDASYYGYTF.

V and J are TRBV5-1 and TRBJ2-1; unclear D gene. Trimming shortened V by 5 bases and J by 7 bases, and 13 bases separated the two germline ends. The germline V gene encodes CDR1 SGHRS and CDR2 YFSETQ. The CDR3 has 13 residues. CDR3 nucleotides: TGCGCCAGCAGGTGGGCTAGAGAAAATGAGCAGTTCTTC. Translating it yields CASRWARENEQFF.

This chain uses TRBV6-5 with TRBJ2-7; 12 positions match TRBD1. The length of the CDR3 is 15 residues. CDR1 and CDR2 from the germline V gene are MNHEY and SVGAGI. Losses at the gene ends were 1 base for V and 6 bases for J; bases not matched to a gene: 4. Here the CDR3 reads CASSYLGQGAPEQYF. The CDR3 DNA sequence: TGTGCCAGCAGTTACTTGGGACAGGGGGCGCCCGAGCAGTACTTC.

This clonotype has a handful of counts. The V and J genes are TRBV12-3 or TRBV12-4 and TRBJ2-7; TRBD1 might be the D (6 bases). V lost 8 bases and J 3 bases, leaving 14 bases between the germline ends. The CDR3 consists of 13 residues. The DNA of the CDR3 is TGTGCCAGCGGAACAGGGTTCCGCTACGAGCAGTACTTC. This encodes CASGTGFRYEQYF.

Note on this clonotype: A read error may be the cause here, since a much bigger clone is one base away. V and J are TRBV7-9 and TRBJ1-1; D gene unclear. Looked up from germline, CDR1 is SEHNR and CDR2 is FQNEAQ (reference sequence). V lost 5 bases and J lost 4, with 17 bases in between. The CDR3 is made up of 15 amino acids. The CDR3 DNA reads as TGTGCCAGCAGCAAAAACGCCACGTTTGGCACTGAAGCTTTCTTT. Encoded protein: CASSKNATFGTEAFF.

The CDR3 protein is CASSPGQGMSSGNTIYF. The CDR3 DNA sequence: TGCGCCAGCAGCCCGGGACAGGGTATGAGCTCTGGAAACACCATATATTTT. The gene calls are TRBV4-1 and TRBJ1-3; 9 bases agree with TRBD1. The CDR3 loop spans 17 amino acids. Trimming removed 4 bases from V and 0 bases from J; junction bases left unmatched: 7. The germline V gene has CDR1 MGHRA and CDR2 YSYEKL.

V is TRBV5-1 and J is TRBJ1-1, with D possibly TRBD1 on 5 matching bases. The CDR3 has 15 residues. V lost 1 base, J lost 1 base, and 11 bases lay in between. The V gene's germline CDR1 is SGHRS and CDR2 YFSETQ. The CDR3 sequence: CASSLMGEGNTEAFF. CDR3 nucleotides: TGCGCCAGCAGCTTGATGGGGGAAGGGAACACTGAAGCTTTCTTT.

This clonotype was counted only a few times. The J gene is TRBJ2-3, the V gene TRBV7-2; TRBD2 matches 9 bases. From germline, CDR1 is SGHTA and CDR2 FQGNSA. The trim removed 5 bases at V and 9 bases at J, leaving 12 bases unmatched. The CDR3 has 15 amino acids. CDR3 DNA sequence: TGTGCCAGCAGCCCGCTAGCGGGAATTACCCTGACGCAGTATTTT. Translation: CASSPLAGITLTQYF.

This clonotype was picked up one time. The chain employs TRBV7-9 and TRBJ1-1, with no clear D. With 5 bases removed from V and 0 bases from J, the gap between germline ends came to 13 bases. Per the germline V gene, CDR1 is SEHNR and CDR2 is FQNEAQ (reference sequence). The CDR3 runs to 15 residues. The CDR3 DNA sequence: TGTGCCAGCAGCCCTCACGGGCGGGTGAACACTGAAGCTTTCTTT. Translated: CASSPHGRVNTEAFF.

The table lists this clonotype with a few counts. The chain has TRBV4-1 and TRBJ1-1, with D possibly TRBD1 on 6 matching bases. Germline V gene lookup returns CDR1 MGHRA and CDR2 YSYEKL. The V end was cut by 1 base, the J end by 4 bases, with 13 bases between. This CDR3 spans 15 amino acids. As DNA, the CDR3 is TGCGCCAGCAGCCAAGTACAAGGGGGTCTCACTGAAGCTTTCTTT. The encoded protein is CASSQVQGGLTEAFF.

J is TRBJ2-3 and V is TRBV24-1; D not resolved. V shed 7 bases and J shed 2 bases, with 21 bases lying between them. The CDR3 is 17 amino acids. Germline assignment: CDR1 KGHDR and CDR2 SFDVKD. The CDR3 DNA reads as TGTGCCACCAGCGCCGGGCCAGCAGGCAGCTACACAGATACGCAGTATTTT. Protein sequence: CATSAGPAGSYTDTQYF.

This clonotype was seen only a few times. The V and J genes are TRBV6-2 or TRBV6-3 and TRBJ2-3; 8 nucleotides line up with TRBD1. J lost 6 bases, V lost 2 bases, and 4 bases had no gene match. In germline, CDR1 is MNHEY, CDR2 SVGEGT. The CDR3 sequence is 14 residues long. The CDR3 reads CASSYIQGVDTQYF. DNA of the CDR3: TGTGCCAGCAGTTACATACAGGGGGTGGATACGCAGTATTTT.

This clonotype came up many times. This rearrangement joins TRBV7-6 to TRBJ1-6; D might be TRBD1 (5 bases). Trimming cost V 6 bases and J 4 bases, with 19 bases left between them. Germline loops: CDR1 SGHVS, CDR2 FNYEAQ. There are 17 residues in the CDR3. CDR3 region: CASRLLRGRGYNSPLHF. Here the CDR3 DNA reads TGTGCCAGCAGACTCTTAAGGGGACGTGGTTATAATTCACCCCTCCACTTT.

The chain joins TRBV19 to TRBJ1-2; D unclear. The CDR3 runs to 16 residues. From germline, CDR1 is LNHDA and CDR2 SQIVND (reference sequence). Between the trimmed V and J ends, which lost 3 bases and 4 bases, there was a span of 18 bases. The CDR3 bases are TGTGCCAGTAGTATTAATTGGAGCGGCAAACCCTATGGCTACACCTTC. Translation: CASSINWSGKPYGYTF.

This clonotype was detected a few times. The chain links TRBV5-1 to TRBJ2-7; D not certain. The V end was cut by 0 bases, the J end by 3 bases, with 10 bases between. This CDR3 contains 14 residues. Per germline, CDR1 SGHRS and CDR2 YFSETQ. CDR3 coding DNA: TGCGCCAGCAGCTTGGCCAGCCTCGGCTACGAGCAGTACTTC. Protein sequence: CASSLASLGYEQYF.

On this clonotype: Relative to the germline gene, one junction end is altered; a read error may explain this. This chain joins TRBV7-2 and TRBJ1-1; tentative D call: TRBD1 (5 bases). This CDR3 has 13 amino acids. Germline V lookup: CDR1 SGHTA, CDR2 FQGNSA. The CDR3 loop is CPSSLESDMEAFF. CDR3 nucleotide sequence: TGTCCCAGCAGCTTAGAGTCGGACATGGAAGCTTTCTTT.

The CDR3: CASSENSYEQYF. The CDR3 nucleotides read TGCGCCAGCAGCGAGAACTCATACGAGCAGTACTTC. This chain connects TRBV5-1 to TRBJ2-7, with unresolved D. V was trimmed by 4 bases and J by 4 bases, leaving 9 bases between them. The CDR3 length is 12 residues. Germline CDR1 is SGHRS and CDR2 is YFSETQ.

The CDR3 DNA sequence: TGTGCCAGCACCGGGGGACGGATATTATTCACAGATACGCAGTATTTT. Its translation: CASTGGRILFTDTQYF. The J gene is TRBJ2-3, the V gene TRBV12-3 or TRBV12-4, with D maybe TRBD2 (6 bases). This CDR3 region has 16 residues. Trimming stripped 7 bases from V and 2 bases from J, with 19 bases between.

The gene calls are TRBV5-1 and TRBJ2-3, with 10 bases lining up with TRBD2. V lost 4 bases and J lost 2; bases outside the gene matches: 7. CDR1 and CDR2 (germline): SGHRS, YFSETQ. CDR3 length: 16 amino acids. CDR3 loop: CASSPYSGRPTDTQYF. The DNA of the CDR3 is TGCGCCAGCAGCCCGTATAGCGGGAGGCCCACAGATACGCAGTATTTT.

This clonotype was recorded a few times. The chain joins TRBV29-1 to TRBJ2-5; no clear D. The V gene lost 3 bases and the J gene lost 2 bases, with 4 bases spanning the gap. The CDR3 totals 11 residues. The germline gives CDR1 SQVTM, CDR2 ANQGSEA. The CDR3 loop reads CSVEIQETQYF. The CDR3 DNA sequence: TGCAGCGTTGAGATACAAGAGACCCAGTACTTC.

The chain couples TRBV20-1 to TRBJ2-1, with TRBD2 identical over 8 bases. Germline-derived CDR1 and CDR2 are DFQATT and SNEGSKA (reference sequence). The CDR3 runs to 12 residues. The CDR3 nucleotides read TGCAGGGGACTAGTCTCCTACAATGAGCAGTTCTTC. This gives the protein CRGLVSYNEQFF.

The chain couples TRBV20-1 to TRBJ1-1, with D possibly being TRBD1 (5 bases). Trimming removed 5 bases at V and 9 bases at J, with 13 bases between. This CDR3 is built from 11 residues. Germline V gene sequence: CDR1 DFQATT, CDR2 SNEGSKA (reference sequence). The CDR3, as DNA: TGCAGTGCTGAGTCAGGGTGGCAAGCTTTCTTT. Its translation is CSAESGWQAFF.

V gene TRBV10-3 combines with J gene TRBJ2-3, with 9 bases identical to TRBD2. V was pared by 4 bases and J by 3 bases, with 5 bases of the junction left unmatched. The CDR3 totals 15 residues. CDR1 is ENHRY and CDR2 is SYGVKD in the germline V gene. The CDR3 here is CAISARSGRTDTQYF. The CDR3 DNA is TGTGCCATCAGTGCCCGAAGCGGGAGGACAGATACGCAGTATTTT.

This rearrangement joins TRBV27 to TRBJ2-1, with 9 nucleotides matching TRBD1. The CDR3 runs 13 residues. The germline V gene encodes CDR1 MNHEY and CDR2 SMNVEV (reference sequence). With 8 bases clipped from V and 2 bases from J, the junction kept 1 base outside the gene matches. Written as DNA, the CDR3 is TGTGCCAGCGGACAGGGGCCCTACAATGAGCAGTTCTTC. It is translated as CASGQGPYNEQFF.